Below, 2 T cell receptor beta chains from the same sample are listed, as sequenced in a study of blood T cell repertoires in COVID-19. Assay used: immunoSEQ multiplex PCR; TCRdb lists only in-frame clones, some missing. The sample shows under 250,000 clones, approximately 83% of them seen only once. Input material: peripheral blood. Every receptor here comes from a woman aged 25-40 years who had recovered from COVID-19.

This clone was found a few times. The V and J genes are TRBV30 and TRBJ1-2; tentatively, D is TRBD1 (6 bases). Germline CDR1 GTSNPN, CDR2 SVGIG (reference sequence). The CDR3 is made up of 14 amino acids. Trimming took 3 bases from V and 3 from J, leaving 14 bases between them. The CDR3: CAWSPGGGDYGYTF. CDR3 DNA sequence: TGTGCCTGGAGCCCCGGAGGGGGGGACTATGGCTACACCTTC.

The chain couples TRBV11-2 to TRBJ2-7; TRBD1 matches 8 bases. The germline CDR1 and CDR2 sequences are SGHAT and FQNNGV. There are 17 residues in the CDR3. V lost 5 bases and J lost 3; bases outside the gene matches: 15. The CDR3 sequence is CASSPPFRGQDYYEQYF. DNA for the CDR3: TGTGCCAGCAGCCCACCTTTCCGGGGACAGGACTACTACGAGCAGTACTTC.